The clone carrying this T cell receptor beta chain was observed a single time. The data stem from a study of T cells after yellow fever vaccination. The V and J ends lost 5 bases and 2 bases respectively, with 16 bases between them. This CDR3 comprises 17 residues. CDR1 and CDR2 from the germline V gene are LNHDA and SQIVND (reference sequence). One entry per CDR3 protein, called by TCRdb with MiXCR from the 5' RACE reads. The sample contains hundreds of thousands of distinct CDR3 sequences, 15% to 20% of which appear only once. This chain uses TRBV19 with TRBJ1-6; no clear D. Specimen: PBMCs, collected before the yellow fever booster vaccination. The clonotype comes from a man aged 18 to 29 who received the YFV17D yellow fever vaccine. The CDR3 is CASSPSRRIAYNSPLHF. CDR3 sequence (DNA): TGTGCCAGTAGTCCAAGTCGGCGGATAGCCTATAATTCACCCCTCCACTTT.